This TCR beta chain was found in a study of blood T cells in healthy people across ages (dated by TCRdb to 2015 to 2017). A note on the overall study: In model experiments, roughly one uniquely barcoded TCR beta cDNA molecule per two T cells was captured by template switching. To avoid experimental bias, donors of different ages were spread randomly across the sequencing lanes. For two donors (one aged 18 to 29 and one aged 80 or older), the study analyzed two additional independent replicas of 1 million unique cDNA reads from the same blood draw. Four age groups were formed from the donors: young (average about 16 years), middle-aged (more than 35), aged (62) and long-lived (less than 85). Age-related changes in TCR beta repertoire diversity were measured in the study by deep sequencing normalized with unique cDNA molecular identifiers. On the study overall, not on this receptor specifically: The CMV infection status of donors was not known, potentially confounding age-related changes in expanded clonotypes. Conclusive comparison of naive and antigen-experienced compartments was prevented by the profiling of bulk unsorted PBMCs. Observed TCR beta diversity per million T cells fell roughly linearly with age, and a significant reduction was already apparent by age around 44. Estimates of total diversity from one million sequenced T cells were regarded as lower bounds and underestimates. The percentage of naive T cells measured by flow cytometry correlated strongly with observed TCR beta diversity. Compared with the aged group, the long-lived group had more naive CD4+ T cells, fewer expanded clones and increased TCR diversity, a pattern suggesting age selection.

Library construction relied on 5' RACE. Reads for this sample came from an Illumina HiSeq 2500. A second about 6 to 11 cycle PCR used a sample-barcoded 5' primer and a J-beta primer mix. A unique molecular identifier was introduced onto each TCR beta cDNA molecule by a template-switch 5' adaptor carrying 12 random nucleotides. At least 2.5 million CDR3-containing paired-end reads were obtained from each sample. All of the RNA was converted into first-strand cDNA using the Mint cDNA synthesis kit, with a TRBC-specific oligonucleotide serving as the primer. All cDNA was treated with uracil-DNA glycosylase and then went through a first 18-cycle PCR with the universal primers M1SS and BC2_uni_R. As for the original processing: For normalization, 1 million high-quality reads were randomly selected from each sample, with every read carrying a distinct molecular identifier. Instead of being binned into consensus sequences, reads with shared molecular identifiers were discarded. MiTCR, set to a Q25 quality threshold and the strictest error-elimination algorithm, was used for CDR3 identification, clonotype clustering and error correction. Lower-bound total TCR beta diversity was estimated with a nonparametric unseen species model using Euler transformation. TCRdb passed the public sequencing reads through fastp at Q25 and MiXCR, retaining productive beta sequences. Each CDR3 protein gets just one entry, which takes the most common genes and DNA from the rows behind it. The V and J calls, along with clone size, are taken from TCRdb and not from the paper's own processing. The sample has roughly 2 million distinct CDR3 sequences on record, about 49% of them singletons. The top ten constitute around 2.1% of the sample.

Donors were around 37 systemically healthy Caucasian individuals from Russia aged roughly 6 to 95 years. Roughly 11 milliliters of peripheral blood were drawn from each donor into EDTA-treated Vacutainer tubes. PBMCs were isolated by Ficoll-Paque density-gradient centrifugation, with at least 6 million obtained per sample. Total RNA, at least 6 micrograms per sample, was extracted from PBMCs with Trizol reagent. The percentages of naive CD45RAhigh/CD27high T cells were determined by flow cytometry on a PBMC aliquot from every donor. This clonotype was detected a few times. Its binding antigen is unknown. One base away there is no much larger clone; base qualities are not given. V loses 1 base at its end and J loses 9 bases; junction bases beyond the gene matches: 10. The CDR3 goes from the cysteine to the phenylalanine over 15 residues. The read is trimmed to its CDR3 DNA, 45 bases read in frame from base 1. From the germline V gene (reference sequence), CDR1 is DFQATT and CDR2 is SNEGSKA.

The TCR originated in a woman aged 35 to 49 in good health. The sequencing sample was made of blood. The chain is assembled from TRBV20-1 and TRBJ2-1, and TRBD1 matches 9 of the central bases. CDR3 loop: CSARVSQQGACEQFF. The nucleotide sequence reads TGCAGTGCTAGAGTCTCGCAACAGGGGGCTTGTGAGCAGTTCTTC.